Shown below are 11 T cell receptor beta chains from a single sample sequenced in a study of cytomegalovirus exposure and HLA in healthy donors. The PCR made use of 60 Vbeta and 13 Jbeta primers. The repertoire was sequenced with immunoSEQ multiplex PCR; TCRdb's copy has only in-frame clones and lacks some. The data contain about 160,000 clones, about three quarters of them seen just once; the ten biggest clones take up 3.1%. The sequencing sample was made of PBMCs. Receptors originate from a woman in her forties or fifties in good health and CMV-seropositive.

This clone was picked up one time. The chain employs TRBV28 and TRBJ1-2; 8 bases are a match to TRBD1. Germline V CDR1 and CDR2: MDHEN, SYDVKM. The V and J ends lost 4 bases and 8 bases, in that order; junction bases with no gene match: 6. This CDR3 has 13 amino acids. CDR3 in DNA: TGTGCCAGCAGTTCCCCAGGGGGCCCAGGCTACACCTTC. It encodes CASSSPGGPGYTF.

The gene calls are TRBV7-2 and TRBJ2-1; 7 bases fit TRBD2. Germline V gene data show CDR1 as SGHTA and CDR2 as FQGNSA. This CDR3 is built from 14 residues. With 0 bases clipped from V and 12 bases from J, the junction kept 8 bases outside the gene matches. The CDR3: CASSLASEAGWQFF. The CDR3 DNA reads TGTGCCAGCAGCTTAGCAAGCGAAGCGGGGTGGCAGTTCTTC.

The chain links TRBV6-1 to TRBJ2-7; 13 nucleotides agree with TRBD2. Germline assignment: CDR1 MNHNS and CDR2 SASEGT. Trimming took 2 bases from V and 6 from J; bases not matched to a gene: 10. The CDR3 loop spans 17 amino acids. DNA for the CDR3: TGTGCCAGCAGTGAAAGGACTAGCGGGAGCTTAGGAAGCGAGCAGTACTTC. It is translated as CASSERTSGSLGSEQYF.

The chain links TRBV29-1 to TRBJ2-1; D remains ambiguous. Germline V lookup: CDR1 SQVTM, CDR2 ANQGSEA. Trimming cost V 3 bases and J 7 bases, with 10 bases left between them. CDR3 length: 12 residues. CDR3 bases: TGCAGCGTTGACTCCCTTTTGAATGAGCAGTTCTTC. Translating gives CSVDSLLNEQFF.

Remarks on this clone: At one of its ends the junction is not consistent with the germline gene, which may arise from a read error. The chain couples TRBV7-7 to TRBJ2-3; no reliable D call. This CDR3 has 15 amino acids. CDR1 and CDR2 (germline): SSHAT, FNYEAQ (reference sequence). CDR3 nucleotide sequence: TGTGCTAGCAGCTTAGGGTTAGAGGTCACAGATACGCAGTATTTT. Translation: CASSLGLEVTDTQYF.

The V gene is TRBV9, the J gene TRBJ1-2, with 9 nucleotides matching TRBD1. V trimming: 3 bases; J trimming: 8 bases; junction bases outside the gene matches: 11. Germline CDR1 reads SGDLS; CDR2 reads YYNGEE. There are 15 residues in the CDR3. In DNA, the CDR3 is TGTGCCAGCAGCGCCACCGGGACAGGGAACGGAGGCTACACCTTC. Its protein is CASSATGTGNGGYTF.

The chain recombines TRBV7-6 with TRBJ2-7; TRBD1 is a possible D gene (5 bases). The CDR3 runs 15 residues. V lost 2 bases and J 2 bases, leaving 13 bases between the germline ends. Germline V gene sequence: CDR1 SGHVS, CDR2 FNYEAQ. CDR3 region: CASSLLPGNPYEQYF. CDR3 in DNA: TGTGCCAGCAGCTTACTCCCAGGGAACCCCTACGAGCAGTACTTC.

The V call is TRBV4-3, the J call TRBJ2-1; 13 bases fit TRBD2. This CDR3 has 15 residues. The germline CDR1 and CDR2 sequences are LGHNA and YSLEER. The junction had 7 bases not matched to a gene; V was cut back by 4 bases and J by 10 bases. The CDR3 bases are TGCGCCAGCAGCCGCCCTGGACTAGCGGGGGTGGAGCAGTTCTTC. Residues: CASSRPGLAGVEQFF.

In DNA form, the CDR3 reads TGTGCCACCCTAGCTTCGACGGATGGCTACACCTTC. It codes for CATLASTDGYTF. V usage is TRBV6-6 and J usage is TRBJ1-2, with D uncertain. The ends were cut back, 10 bases at V and 6 bases at J, with 15 bases in the middle. Germline values: CDR1 MNHNY, CDR2 SVGAGI (reference sequence). The CDR3 consists of 12 residues.

The chain is built from TRBV6-5 and TRBJ1-1, with D possibly TRBD1 on 5 matching bases. The germline V gene has CDR1 MNHEY and CDR2 SVGAGI. The CDR3 sequence is 12 residues long. V lost 10 bases to trimming and J lost 5 bases, with 14 bases between them. Here the CDR3 reads CATGGSRTEAFF. The CDR3 DNA reads as TGTGCCACGGGGGGGAGCAGGACTGAAGCTTTCTTT.

Of note for this clone: Mismatch with germline at one junction end may stem from a read error. The gene calls are TRBV7-9 and TRBJ1-2; TRBD1 aligns across 7 bases. There are 15 residues in the CDR3. Per germline, CDR1 SEHNR and CDR2 FQNEAQ (reference sequence). CDR3 DNA sequence: TGTTCCAGCAGCTTACCCGCGGGACAGTCGACGGGCTACACCTTC. Its translation: CSSSLPAGQSTGYTF. Filled out from reference TRBV7-9 and TRBJ1-2, the complete variable domain reads DTGVSQNPRHKITKRGQNVTFRCDPISEHNRLYWYRQTLGQGPEFLTYFQNEAQLEKSRLLSDRFSAERPKGSFSTLEIQRTEQGDSAMYLCSSSLPAGQSTGYTFGSGTRLTVV.